This T cell receptor (beta chain) was identified during a study of shared clonotypes between healthy human individuals. Donors, healthy HIV-negative adults, lacked recent acute infections or vaccinations. Study findings and constraints: Sequencing depth was expected to influence donor clonotype sharing.

When replicate PCRs were run on unsorted PBMC, they used about 300 ng DNA, tens of thousands of T cell genomes. Sequencing used immunoSEQ multiplex PCR; TCRdb keeps in-frame clones, though not all of them. Of approximately 440,000 clones listed, around 77% are singletons. To note about this clone: Its cognate antigen is unknown.

In germline, CDR1 is LGHNA, CDR2 YNFKEQ. The CDR3 length is 14 residues. Trimming at V came to 3 bases and at J to 7 bases, leaving 2 bases not matched to a gene. The sequence was obtained from a woman aged 40 to 50 in good health. Some clones in this sample may be carry-over from other donors' samples. The material sequenced was PBMCs. This sequence joins TRBV4-2 and TRBJ1-4, with 10 nucleotides matching TRBD1. CDR3 bases: TGTGCCAGCAGCCAGAGACAGGGGGCTGAAAAACTGTTTTTT. Translating gives CASSQRQGAEKLFF.